In its sample, the clone carrying this T cell receptor (beta chain) was seen a few times. The antigen remains undetermined. This specimen belongs to a study of cytomegalovirus exposure and HLA in healthy donors. Both 60 Vbeta primers and 13 Jbeta primers went into the PCR. TCRdb's copy holds only in-frame clones and misses some; the assay was immunoSEQ multiplex PCR. The data contain some 190,000 clones, roughly 80% of them singletons. General observations from the study: Several of the most significant clusters appeared, in a later analysis, to be linked to common viral pathogens.

This CDR3 spans 13 amino acids. Germline V gives CDR1 SNHLY, CDR2 FYNNEI. With 5 bases removed from V and 3 bases from J, the gap between germline ends came to 10 bases. This receptor was identified in a male donor in good health and CMV-seronegative. J is TRBJ1-2 and V is TRBV2, with D perhaps matching TRBD1 (5 bases). Sequencing was done on a sample of PBMCs. Written as DNA, the CDR3 is TGTGCCAGCAGTCGAGACAGAGACTATGGCTACACCTTC. Its protein is CASSRDRDYGYTF.